This T cell receptor beta chain was found in a study of blood T cell repertoires in COVID-19. About the study: Some COVID-19 samples were acute and others convalescent; all came from the United States, Italy and Spain. Sources were T cells, B-cell-depleted T cells, or PBMCs; the material itself was cDNA or gDNA.

Per the original data handling: Amplification with reference gene primers provided the estimates of nucleated cell counts. Measured with immunoSEQ multiplex PCR; TCRdb has only the in-frame clones, and not every one. D and trimming come from the DNA, and the V and J calls and clone size come from that table. In the table there are approximately 260,000 clones, around 83% of which are singletons. The sequenced sample consisted of peripheral blood. This TCR derives from a woman aged 55 to 70 with active or convalescent COVID-19.

CDR3 sequence: CASSTSVGNIQYF. DNA of the CDR3: TGTGCCAGCAGTACATCGGTCGGGAACATTCAGTACTTC. This chain connects TRBV6-5 to TRBJ2-4; D unclear. Germline V gene data show CDR1 as MNHEY and CDR2 as SVGAGI. Trimming removed 5 bases at V and 7 bases at J, with 12 bases between. The CDR3 is 13 amino acids.